Listed below are T cell receptor beta chains from one sample, sequenced in a study of early T cells in non-severe SARS-CoV-2 infection. Each CDR3 protein gets one entry after TCRdb re-called the 5' RACE reads with MiXCR. Found here are tens of thousands of distinct CDR3 sequences, approximately 6.3% of them singletons; the top ten hold approximately 2.7%. The material sequenced was whole blood. Source of these receptors: an adult who was a healthcare worker with PCR-confirmed SARS-CoV-2 infection or an uninfected control (not recorded which). CDR3s include the opening cysteine and the closing phenylalanine or tryptophan. The order of the fields is J gene, V gene, CDR3 protein.

TRBJ2-2 | TRBV7-2 | CASSLGGRTGELFF
TRBJ2-1 | TRBV7-9 | CASSLRSSGNEQFF
TRBJ2-1 | TRBV7-6 | CASSVTSGIYNEQFF
TRBJ2-7 | TRBV12-3/TRBV12-4 | CASSPTGTGVYEQYF
TRBJ2-1 | TRBV28 | CASSYQTGSSYNEQFF
TRBJ2-7 | TRBV29-1 | CSVEGLAGGDPYEQYF
TRBJ2-7 | TRBV20-1 | CSARLDYEQYF
TRBJ2-7 | TRBV4-2 | CASSPWGRALAPPNEQYF
TRBJ2-1 | TRBV4-3 | CASSQDGAGVTYNEQFF
TRBJ1-5 | TRBV20-1 | CSARDGQSLVNQPQHF
TRBJ2-7 | TRBV20-1 | CSARAPHAYEQYF
TRBJ1-3 | TRBV5-1 | CASSDRDLGNTIYF
TRBJ2-3 | TRBV6-2/TRBV6-3 | CASKKVNTQYF
TRBJ1-5 | TRBV20-1 | CSAIEGGEDQPQHF